The clone carrying this T cell receptor beta chain appeared once. Its cognate antigen is unknown. The CDR3 is 13 residues long. Trimming shortened V by 5 bases and J by 5 bases, and 12 bases separated the two germline ends. Looked up from germline, CDR1 is SEHNR and CDR2 is FQNEAQ (reference sequence). The sample originates from a study of cytomegalovirus exposure and HLA in healthy donors. General study points: TCR beta V segments were, for the most part, productive about 87% or about 30% of the time in an earlier analysis. The dataset shows that most TCR sequences were rare, while some public TCRs occurred in many donors. The study listed approximately 160 cytomegalovirus-associated TCR beta chains. An apparent linkage of common viral pathogens to several of the most significant clusters emerged in a later analysis.

Primers for the PCR totalled 60 Vbeta and 13 Jbeta. The method was immunoSEQ multiplex PCR; TCRdb's version includes in-frame clones alone and lacks a portion of them. The table shows about 140,000 clones, with more than 70% occurring only once. The receptor comes from a man between 35 and 55 years old in good health and CMV-seronegative. The chain couples TRBV7-9 to TRBJ1-1; maybe TRBD1 (5 bases). The sequencing input was PBMCs. The CDR3 coding sequence is TGTGCCAGCAGCCCCCAGGGTGTGACTGAAGCTTTCTTT. Encoded protein: CASSPQGVTEAFF.